The subject of this entry is one T cell receptor (beta chain). Sequencing relied on a cDNA template that was reverse transcribed from extracted RNA. Profiled with immunoSEQ multiplex PCR; TCRdb holds only in-frame clones, not every one. The profile covers over 200,000 clones, with over 60% appearing a single time and around 4% taken by the ten largest. Noted treatment: oral pan-JAK inhibitor, 5-10 mg twice daily. The data were obtained in a study of CD8+ T cells in alopecia areata. Study context: Those patients who were treated received oral tofacitinib, which was given at 5 to 10 mg twice daily for moderate-to-severe alopecia areata.

The TCR was taken from a human donor with alopecia areata. The sample in question was CD4+ T cells sorted from blood, obtained at week 4, from a patient treated with tofacitinib.

CDR3 in amino acids: CASSLGAGGNTEAFF. CDR3 in DNA: TGCGCCAGCAGCTTGGGCGCAGGGGGGAACACTGAAGCTTTCTTT. The genes are TRBV5-1 and TRBJ1-1; 7 bases match TRBD1. Trimming at V came to 0 bases and at J to 1 base, leaving 3 bases not matched to a gene. The CDR3 runs 15 residues. Germline CDR1 and CDR2: SGHRS and YFSETQ.